The clone carrying this TCR beta chain appeared many times. Its specificity is unknown. The V gene lost 6 bases and the J gene lost 1 base, with 13 bases spanning the gap. The CDR3 is 15 residues long. The sample belongs to a study of CD8 T cells in ankylosing spondylitis. With molecular barcodes, quantitative 5'-RACE was used to make the TCR beta libraries. MiXCR was run by TCRdb on the 5' RACE reads, yielding one entry per CDR3 protein. Here the sample spans a few hundred thousand distinct CDR3 sequences, under 25% being singletons. Notes on the study in general: Disease-linked clones had a CD8+ phenotype and relatively low frequency in peripheral blood. What appeared characteristic of ankylosing spondylitis blood was a TCR beta motif of fewer than ten highly homologous variants.

The sequenced material came from blood, either unsorted or a sorted T cell fraction (not recorded which). This TCR came from a female donor with ankylosing spondylitis or in good health (not recorded which). This chain links TRBV12-3 or TRBV12-4 with TRBJ2-1; possibly TRBD1 for D (5 bases). The CDR3: CASRQGEGSYNEQFF. DNA for the CDR3: TGTGCCAGCAGGCAGGGTGAAGGATCCTACAATGAGCAGTTCTTC.